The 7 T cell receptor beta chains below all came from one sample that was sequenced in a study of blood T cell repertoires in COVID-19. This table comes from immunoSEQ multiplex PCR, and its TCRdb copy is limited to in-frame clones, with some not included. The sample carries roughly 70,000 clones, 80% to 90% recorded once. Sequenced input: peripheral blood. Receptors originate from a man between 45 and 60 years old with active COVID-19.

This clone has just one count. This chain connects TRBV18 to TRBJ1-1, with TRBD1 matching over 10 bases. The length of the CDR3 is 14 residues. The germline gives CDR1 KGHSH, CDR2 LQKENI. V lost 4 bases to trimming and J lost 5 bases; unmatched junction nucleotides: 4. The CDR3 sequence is CASSLGQGGTEAFF. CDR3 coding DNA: TGTGCCAGCTCACTAGGACAGGGGGGAACTGAAGCTTTCTTT.

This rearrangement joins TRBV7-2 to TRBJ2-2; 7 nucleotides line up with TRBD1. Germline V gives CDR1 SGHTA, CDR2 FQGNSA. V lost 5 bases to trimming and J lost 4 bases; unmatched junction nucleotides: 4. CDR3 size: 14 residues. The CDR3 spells CASSTDRTTGELFF. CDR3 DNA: TGTGCCAGCAGCACGGACAGGACCACCGGGGAGCTGTTTTTT.

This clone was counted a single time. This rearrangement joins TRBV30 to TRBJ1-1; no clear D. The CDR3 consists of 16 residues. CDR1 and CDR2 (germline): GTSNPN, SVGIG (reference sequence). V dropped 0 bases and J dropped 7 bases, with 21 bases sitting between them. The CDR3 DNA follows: TGTGCCTGGAGTGTACCCTCTTTGAGGAGGAAAATTGAAGCTTTCTTT. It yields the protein CAWSVPSLRRKIEAFF. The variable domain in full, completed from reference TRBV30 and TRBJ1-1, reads SQTIHQWPATLVQPVGSPLSLECTVEGTSNPNLYWYRQAAGRGLQLLFYSVGIGQISSEVPQNLSASRPQDRQFILSSKKLLLSDSGFYLCAWSVPSLRRKIEAFFGQGTRLTVV.

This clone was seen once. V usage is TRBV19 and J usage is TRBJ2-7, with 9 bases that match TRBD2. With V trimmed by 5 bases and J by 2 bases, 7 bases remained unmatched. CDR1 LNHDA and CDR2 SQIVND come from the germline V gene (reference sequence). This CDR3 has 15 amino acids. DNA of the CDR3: TGTGCCAGTAGTTTGCGACTAGCGGCTGCCTACGAGCAGTACTTC. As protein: CASSLRLAAAYEQYF.

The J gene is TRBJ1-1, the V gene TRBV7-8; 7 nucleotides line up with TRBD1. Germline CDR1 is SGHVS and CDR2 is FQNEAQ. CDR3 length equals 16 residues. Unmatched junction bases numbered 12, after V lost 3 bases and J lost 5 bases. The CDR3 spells CASSFSQGRVLTEAFF. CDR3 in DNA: TGTGCCAGCAGCTTTTCACAGGGGAGAGTCTTGACTGAAGCTTTCTTT.

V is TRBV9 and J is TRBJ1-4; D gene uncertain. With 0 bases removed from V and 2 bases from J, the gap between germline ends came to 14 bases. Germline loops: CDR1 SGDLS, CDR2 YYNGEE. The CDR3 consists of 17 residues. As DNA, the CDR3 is TGTGCCAGCAGCGTAGGAGAGGGAGGTAGGACTAATGAAAAACTGTTTTTT. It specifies CASSVGEGGRTNEKLFF.

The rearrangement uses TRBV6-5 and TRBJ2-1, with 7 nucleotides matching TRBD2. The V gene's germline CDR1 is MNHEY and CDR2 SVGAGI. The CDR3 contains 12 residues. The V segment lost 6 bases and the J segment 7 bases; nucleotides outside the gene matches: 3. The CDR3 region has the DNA TGTGCCAGCAGGGGAGGGTTGAATGAGCAGTTCTTC. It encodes CASRGGLNEQFF.